Sequencing of this T cell receptor (beta chain) was carried out in a study of blood T cell repertoires in COVID-19. On the study more broadly: T cells, B-cell-depleted T cells, or PBMCs provided the cDNA or gDNA that served as material.

Using immunoSEQ multiplex PCR, the repertoire was profiled, and TCRdb retains in-frame clones only, with some absent. The sample yields about 190,000 clones, over 75% seen once. V trimming: 5 bases; J trimming: 5 bases; junction bases outside the gene matches: 5. CDR1 is KGHSH and CDR2 is LQKENI in the germline V gene. The CDR3 runs 14 residues. The chain recombines TRBV18 with TRBJ1-4; the match to TRBD1 covers 7 bases. The clonotype comes from a woman aged 45 to 65 with acute or convalescent COVID-19. Sequences were obtained from peripheral blood. The CDR3 reads CASSSTGPNEKLFF. The CDR3 DNA reads TGTGCCAGCTCATCGACAGGGCCCAATGAAAAACTGTTTTTT. The full variable domain, with the rest looked up from reference TRBV18 and TRBJ1-4, is NAGVMQNPRHLVRRRGQEARLRCSPMKGHSHVYWYRQLPEEGLKFMVYLQKENIIDESGMPKERFSAEFPKEGPSILRIQQVVRGDSAAYFCASSSTGPNEKLFFGSGTQLSVL.